The 27 T cell receptor beta chains listed next were all sequenced from one sample in a study of CD8+CD57+ T cells in acquired aplastic anemia. CDR3 and TCR beta VDJ profiling relied on genomic DNA as the template. TCRdb processed the reads anew with MiXCR; each CDR3 protein has one entry. This sample has some 220,000 distinct CDR3 sequences; about 37% occur once, and the top ten carry 0.95% to 1.3%. Source material: sorted CD4+, CD8+, or CD8+CD57+ T cells (not recorded which) from PBMCs. The receptor source for this set is a human donor in good health, serving as a control.

This clonotype has at least ten counts. The genes are TRBV19 and TRBJ1-3; 8 positions agree with TRBD1. CDR1 and CDR2 (germline): LNHDA, SQIVND (reference sequence). V was pared by 5 bases and J by 4 bases, with 7 bases of the junction left unmatched. The CDR3 is 15 amino acids. CDR3 sequence: CASSSQGAGGNTIYF. In DNA, the CDR3 is TGTGCCAGTAGTTCCCAGGGGGCCGGAGGAAACACCATATATTTT. The full variable domain, rest sourced from reference TRBV19 and TRBJ1-3, is DGGITQSPKYLFRKEGQNVTLSCEQNLNHDAMYWYRQDPGQGLRLIYYSQIVNDFQKGDIAEGYSVSREKKESFPLTVTSAQKNPTAFYLCASSSQGAGGNTIYFGEGSWLTVV.

Many counts were recorded for this clonotype. The rearrangement links TRBV14 to TRBJ2-7; no reliable D call. In germline, CDR1 is SGHDN, CDR2 FVKESK. The V end was cut by 2 bases, the J end by 2 bases, with 10 bases between. The CDR3 covers 14 residues. CDR3 sequence reads: CASSQLGIPYEQYF. The DNA for the CDR3 is TGTGCCAGCAGCCAACTGGGTATCCCCTACGAGCAGTACTTC.

This clonotype was recorded many times. The chain uses TRBV24-1 and TRBJ2-1; no definite D call. V was shortened by 7 bases and J by 0 bases, with 15 bases between the two germline ends. This CDR3 is 16 amino acids long. From germline, CDR1 is KGHDR and CDR2 SFDVKD. Written as DNA, the CDR3 is TGTGCCACCAGCCATCGGACCTCGAGCTCCTACAATGAGCAGTTCTTC. Its translation is CATSHRTSSSYNEQFF.

There are many counts of this clonotype. The V gene is TRBV5-1, the J gene TRBJ2-7, with 8 bases identical to TRBD1. This CDR3 region has 15 residues. Trimming removed 1 base from V and 1 base from J; junction bases left unmatched: 4. Germline V lookup: CDR1 SGHRS, CDR2 YFSETQ. CDR3 in DNA: TGCGCCAGCAGCTTGTTAGGACAGGGATCCTACGAGCAGTACTTC. This translates into CASSLLGQGSYEQYF. The entire variable domain, with the rest obtained from reference TRBV5-1 and TRBJ2-7, is as follows: KAGVTQTPRYLIKTRGQQVTLSCSPISGHRSVSWYQQTPGQGLQFLFEYFSETQRNKGNFPGRFSGRQFSNSRSEMNVSTLELGDSALYLCASSLLGQGSYEQYFGPGTRLTVT.

In regard to this clonotype: This may be a read error: a much more frequent sequence differs by one nucleotide. This chain connects TRBV20-1 to TRBJ1-1; unclear D gene. This CDR3 is built from 13 residues. CDR1 and CDR2 from the germline V gene are DFQATT and SNEGSKA (reference sequence). CDR3: CRARDGVRAEAFF. The CDR3 DNA sequence: TGCAGGGCTAGAGATGGGGTGCGGGCTGAAGCTTTCTTT.

About this clonotype itself: Just one base apart from a much larger clone, this may be a read error. The J gene is TRBJ1-5, the V gene TRBV5-4; D ambiguous. The CDR3 runs 14 residues. Germline V gene lookup returns CDR1 SGHNT and CDR2 YYREEE (reference sequence). The CDR3 reads CASTLARSNQPQHF. In nucleotides, the CDR3 is TGTGCCAGCACCTTGGCTAGGAGCAATCAGCCCCAGCATTTT.

As regards this clonotype: This may arise from a read error, as a much more abundant clone is one base away. This rearrangement joins TRBV15 to TRBJ2-1; D possibly matches TRBD1 or TRBD2 (6 bases each). Per the germline V gene, CDR1 is LNHNV and CDR2 is YYDKDF (reference sequence). This CDR3 comprises 17 residues. CDR3 loop: CATSRDLLGGLNNERFF. The CDR3 region has the DNA TGTGCCACCAGCAGAGATCTACTTGGGGGGCTCAACAATGAGCGGTTCTTC.

As to this clonotype: The CDR3 end shows no conserved phenylalanine or tryptophan, and so a read error is likely. V and J are TRBV10-3 and TRBJ1-2, with D possibly being TRBD1 (5 bases). The CDR3 is 14 residues long. CDR1 is ENHRY, CDR2 SYGVKD, per germline. The CDR3 nucleotides are TGTGCCATCAGTGAGTCGACAGATAACTGTGGCTACACCTCC. Its translation: CAISESTDNCGYTS.

The chain is built from TRBV2 and TRBJ1-2, with D maybe TRBD1 (6 bases). Trimming stripped 3 bases from V and 4 bases from J, with 15 bases between. The V gene's germline CDR1 is SNHLY and CDR2 FYNNEI. The CDR3 spans 15 residues. The CDR3 DNA reads as TGTGCCAGCAGTGAGGCTCAGGGGAGCGGCTATGGCTACACCTTC. It encodes CASSEAQGSGYGYTF.

V usage is TRBV3-1 and J usage is TRBJ2-5; 7 positions match TRBD2. Germline CDR1 reads LGHDT; CDR2 reads YNNKEL (reference sequence). V was pared by 1 base and J by 2 bases, with 4 bases of the junction left unmatched. CDR3 length: 15 amino acids. CDR3 nucleotide sequence: TGTGCCAGCAGCCAAGTTATGCGGGAGCAAGAGACCCAGTACTTC. As protein: CASSQVMREQETQYF.

This chain joins TRBV7-3 and TRBJ2-1, with D tentatively TRBD1 (6 bases). The CDR3 totals 12 residues. V was shortened by 1 base and J by 9 bases, with 7 bases between the two germline ends. Germline CDR1 SGHTA, CDR2 FQGTGA. Here the CDR3 reads CASSLRDTEQFF. In DNA, the CDR3 is TGTGCCAGCAGCTTAAGGGACACTGAGCAGTTCTTC.

The table lists this clonotype with many counts. The V and J genes are TRBV5-4 and TRBJ1-6; D is undetermined. The germline gives CDR1 SGHNT, CDR2 YYREEE (reference sequence). Trimming removed 5 bases from V and 8 bases from J, with 14 bases in between. CDR3 length equals 14 residues. The CDR3 DNA sequence: TGTGCCAGCAGTCCCCAAATCGGGGATTCACCCCTCCACTTT. Translating it yields CASSPQIGDSPLHF.

Many counts were recorded for this clonotype. The V gene is TRBV20-1, the J gene TRBJ1-2, with D tentatively TRBD1 (5 bases). Germline values: CDR1 DFQATT, CDR2 SNEGSKA (reference sequence). Trimming stripped 3 bases from V and 2 bases from J, with 16 bases between. There are 15 residues in the CDR3. This chain's CDR3 is CSASATVGGNYGYTF. The CDR3 region has the DNA TGCAGTGCTAGTGCGACCGTGGGGGGAAACTATGGCTACACCTTC.

The rearrangement joins TRBV7-9 to TRBJ1-5, with TRBD1 matching 7 bases. The CDR3 is 15 residues long. V lost 6 bases and J lost 4; bases outside the gene matches: 9. The germline gives CDR1 SEHNR, CDR2 FQNEAQ (reference sequence). The CDR3 protein is CASSLRDSQNQPQHF. Here the CDR3 DNA reads TGTGCCAGCAGTTTAAGGGACAGCCAAAATCAGCCCCAGCATTTT.

J is TRBJ1-1 and V is TRBV7-8; no clear D gene. The CDR3 has 18 residues. Germline CDR1 SGHVS, CDR2 FQNEAQ. The V end was cut by 1 base, the J end by 7 bases, with 25 bases between. The chain's CDR3 is CASSLEDLGRPTENEAFF. CDR3 in DNA: TGTGCCAGCAGCTTAGAGGATTTGGGAAGGCCTACCGAAAATGAAGCTTTCTTT.

This clonotype was counted at least ten times. The chain employs TRBV10-3 and TRBJ2-7, with TRBD1 matching 7 bases. Trimming removed 6 bases from V and 1 base from J; junction bases left unmatched: 3. CDR3 length: 13 residues. CDR1 is ENHRY, CDR2 SYGVKD, per germline. The CDR3 reads CAISRQGSYEQYF. The CDR3 coding sequence is TGTGCCATCAGCCGACAGGGTTCCTACGAGCAGTACTTC.

Points on this clonotype: This may be a read error: a much more frequent sequence differs by one nucleotide. V usage is TRBV19 and J usage is TRBJ2-5; 14 bases map to TRBD2. Germline V CDR1 and CDR2: LNHDA, SQIVND (reference sequence). The CDR3 contains 18 residues. Here the CDR3 reads CVSSITGLAGGYQETQYF. In DNA, the CDR3 is TGTGTCAGTAGTATCACCGGACTAGCGGGAGGTTACCAAGAGACCCAGTACTTC.

In this sample, this clonotype turned up many times. This chain connects TRBV7-2 to TRBJ2-6; D ambiguous. Germline CDR1 is SGHTA and CDR2 is FQGNSA. The CDR3 is 14 residues long. V lost 3 bases and J 0 bases, leaving 3 bases between the germline ends. This CDR3 is CASSFSSGANVLTF. The DNA of the CDR3 is TGTGCCAGCAGCTTCAGCTCTGGGGCCAACGTCCTGACTTTC.

There are many counts of this clonotype. The rearrangement links TRBV5-1 to TRBJ1-1; 9 bases line up with TRBD1. Unmatched junction bases numbered 1, after V lost 4 bases and J lost 6 bases. Per germline, CDR1 SGHRS and CDR2 YFSETQ. The CDR3 spans 12 residues. DNA of the CDR3: TGCGCCAGCAGCGACAGGGGGGCTGAAGCTTTCTTT. Its protein product is CASSDRGAEAFF.

The chain uses TRBV6-5 and TRBJ2-7; TRBD2 aligns across 7 bases. Looked up from germline, CDR1 is MNHEY and CDR2 is SVGAGI. J gave up 6 bases and V 2 bases, and 4 bases lay outside the gene matches. The CDR3 covers 13 residues. CDR3 region: CASSYGEGGEQYF. Here the CDR3 DNA reads TGTGCCAGCAGTTACGGGGAGGGTGGCGAGCAGTACTTC.

This clonotype was detected many times. V usage is TRBV5-1 and J usage is TRBJ1-6; possibly TRBD1 for D (5 bases). Trimming removed 0 bases from V and 9 bases from J, with 13 bases in between. CDR3 length equals 15 residues. Per germline, CDR1 SGHRS and CDR2 YFSETQ. CDR3 loop: CASSLGPGYSSPLHF. As DNA, the CDR3 is TGCGCCAGCAGCTTGGGGCCAGGGTACAGTTCACCCCTCCACTTT.

A remark on this clonotype: A much larger clone sits a single nucleotide away, making a read error possible. The chain employs TRBV5-5 and TRBJ2-7; D ambiguous. This CDR3 region has 13 residues. Germline lookup yields CDR1 SGHKS and CDR2 YYEKEE (reference sequence). Trimming removed 1 base at V and 8 bases at J, with 13 bases between. CDR3 in DNA: TGTGCCAGCAGCTTGATCTTAGCCGGCAAGCAGTACTTC. Translating it yields CASSLILAGKQYF. Full variable domain (missing parts from reference TRBV5-5 and TRBJ2-7): DAGVTQSPTHLIKTRGQQVTLRCSPISGHKSVSWYQQVLGQGPQFIFQYYEKEERGRGNFPDRFSARQFPNYSSELNVNALLLGDSALYLCASSLILAGKQYFGPGTRLTVT.

The table lists this clonotype with a few counts. The chain is built from TRBV6-1 and TRBJ1-6, with 11 bases fitting TRBD1. Germline CDR1 reads MNHNS; CDR2 reads SASEGT. This CDR3 spans 17 amino acids. Trimming took 5 bases from V and 9 from J; bases not matched to a gene: 12. Written as DNA, the CDR3 is TGTGCCAGCAGTCAAGGGACAGGGGGTAGTTGGCCTTCACCCCTCCACTTT. Protein sequence: CASSQGTGGSWPSPLHF.

The chain has TRBV4-1 and TRBJ1-2, with 11 bases matching TRBD1. Germline CDR1 is MGHRA and CDR2 is YSYEKL. V lost 5 bases to trimming and J lost 3 bases; unmatched junction nucleotides: 14. The CDR3 has 18 residues. The CDR3 nucleotides read TGCGCCAGCAGCTCTCACCCGCCCGGGACAGGGGGATACTATGGCTACACCTTC. Translated, it gives CASSSHPPGTGGYYGYTF.

This clonotype was counted many times. This chain connects TRBV24-1 to TRBJ2-5; the match to TRBD2 covers 7 bases. There are 15 residues in the CDR3. CDR1 KGHDR and CDR2 SFDVKD come from the germline V gene. With 4 bases clipped from V and 0 bases from J, the junction kept 4 bases outside the gene matches. The CDR3 protein is CATSDPGLDQETQYF. For the CDR3, the DNA is TGTGCCACCAGTGACCCCGGACTAGACCAAGAGACCCAGTACTTC.

This chain connects TRBV20-1 to TRBJ2-3, with 8 bases fitting TRBD2. Trimming took 8 bases from V and 0 from J; bases not matched to a gene: 7. CDR3 length: 14 amino acids. CDR1 is DFQATT, CDR2 SNEGSKA, per germline (reference sequence). For the CDR3, the DNA is TGCAGTTCGCGGGGGGCGTTTAGCACAGATACGCAGTATTTT. This gives the protein CSSRGAFSTDTQYF.

J is TRBJ2-7 and V is TRBV24-1; 8 bases agree with TRBD2. V was clipped by 9 bases and J by 4 bases; unmatched bases: 10. Germline V gene lookup returns CDR1 KGHDR and CDR2 SFDVKD. There are 14 residues in the CDR3. DNA for the CDR3: TGTGCCACCCCATATACCGGGACTAGTTACGAGCAGTACTTC. Its protein is CATPYTGTSYEQYF.